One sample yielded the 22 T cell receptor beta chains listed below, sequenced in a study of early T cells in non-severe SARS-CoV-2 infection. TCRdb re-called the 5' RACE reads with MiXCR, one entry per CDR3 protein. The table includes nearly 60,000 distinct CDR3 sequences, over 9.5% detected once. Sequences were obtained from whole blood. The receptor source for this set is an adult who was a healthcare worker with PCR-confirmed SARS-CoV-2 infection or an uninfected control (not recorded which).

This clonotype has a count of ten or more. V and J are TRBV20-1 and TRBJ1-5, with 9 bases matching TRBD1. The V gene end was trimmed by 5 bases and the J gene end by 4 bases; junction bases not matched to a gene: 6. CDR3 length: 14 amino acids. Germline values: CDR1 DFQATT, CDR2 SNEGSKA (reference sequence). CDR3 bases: TGCAGTGCTTTACAGGGGGCAGGTAATCAGCCCCAGCATTTT. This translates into CSALQGAGNQPQHF.

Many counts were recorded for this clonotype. The CDR3 nucleotides read TGTGCCAGTAGTGGACCTAGCGGGGTAATTTACAATGAGCAGTTCTTC. Residues: CASSGPSGVIYNEQFF. This rearrangement joins TRBV19 to TRBJ2-1, with 9 bases that match TRBD2. Trimming took 5 bases from V and 4 from J; bases not matched to a gene: 9. The CDR3 loop spans 16 amino acids. The germline V gene has CDR1 LNHDA and CDR2 SQIVND (reference sequence).

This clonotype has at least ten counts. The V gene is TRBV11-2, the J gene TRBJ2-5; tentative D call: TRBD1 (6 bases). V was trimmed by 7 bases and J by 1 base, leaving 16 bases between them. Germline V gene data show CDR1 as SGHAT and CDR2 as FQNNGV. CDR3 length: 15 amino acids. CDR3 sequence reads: CASTLGAYGQETQYF. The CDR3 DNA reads TGTGCCAGCACCTTGGGGGCGTATGGCCAAGAGACCCAGTACTTC.

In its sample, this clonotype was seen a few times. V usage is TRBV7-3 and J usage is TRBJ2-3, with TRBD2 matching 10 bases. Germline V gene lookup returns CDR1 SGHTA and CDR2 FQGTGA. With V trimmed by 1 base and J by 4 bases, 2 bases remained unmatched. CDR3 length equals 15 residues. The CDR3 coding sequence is TGTGCCAGCAGCTTAAGTCTAGCGGGGGCAGATACGCAGTATTTT. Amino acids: CASSLSLAGADTQYF.

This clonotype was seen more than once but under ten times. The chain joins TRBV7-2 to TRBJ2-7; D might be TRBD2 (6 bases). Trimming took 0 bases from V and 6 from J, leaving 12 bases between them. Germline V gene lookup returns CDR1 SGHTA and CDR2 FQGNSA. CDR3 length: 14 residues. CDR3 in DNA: TGTGCCAGCAGCTTAGCGTTGACTAGGGGCGAGCAGTACTTC. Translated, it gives CASSLALTRGEQYF.

DNA for the CDR3: TGTGCCAGCTCACCACTCCCGGCAGGGGGCGCGGACTATGGCTACACCTTC. This codes for CASSPLPAGGADYGYTF. This rearrangement joins TRBV18 to TRBJ1-2; 8 nucleotides align to TRBD1. V shed 1 base, J shed 3 bases, and the junction held 10 bases outside the gene matches. Germline CDR1 reads KGHSH; CDR2 reads LQKENI. This CDR3 is built from 17 residues.

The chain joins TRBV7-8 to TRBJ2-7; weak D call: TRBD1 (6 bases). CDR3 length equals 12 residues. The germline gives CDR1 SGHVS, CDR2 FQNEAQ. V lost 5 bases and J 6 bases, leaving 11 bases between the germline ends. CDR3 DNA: TGTGCCAGCAGCGGGTACAGGGCCGAGCAGTACTTC. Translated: CASSGYRAEQYF. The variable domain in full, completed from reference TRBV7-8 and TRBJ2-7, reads GAGVSQSPRYKVAKRGQDVALRCDPISGHVSLFWYQQALGQGPEFLTYFQNEAQLDKSGLPSDRFFAERPEGSVSTLKIQRTQQEDSAVYLCASSGYRAEQYFGPGTRLTVT.

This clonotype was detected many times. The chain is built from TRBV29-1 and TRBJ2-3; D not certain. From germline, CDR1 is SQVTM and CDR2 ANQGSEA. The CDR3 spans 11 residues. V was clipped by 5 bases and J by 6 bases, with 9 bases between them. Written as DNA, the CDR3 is TGCAGCGTTCGGACCACGGATACGCAGTATTTT. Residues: CSVRTTDTQYF.

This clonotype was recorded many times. This CDR3 reads CASSPSTGEHGYTF. The DNA of the CDR3 is TGTGCCAGCAGCCCGTCGACAGGGGAACATGGCTACACCTTC. V and J are TRBV27 and TRBJ1-2; the match to TRBD1 covers 8 bases. The V gene's germline CDR1 is MNHEY and CDR2 SMNVEV (reference sequence). This CDR3 is built from 14 residues. The trim removed 6 bases at V and 6 bases at J, leaving 9 bases unmatched.

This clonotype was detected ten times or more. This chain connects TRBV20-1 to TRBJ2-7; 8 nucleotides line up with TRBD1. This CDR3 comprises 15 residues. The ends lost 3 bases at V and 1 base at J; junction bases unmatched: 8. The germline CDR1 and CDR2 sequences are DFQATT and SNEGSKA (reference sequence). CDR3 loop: CSARTGTGISYEQYF. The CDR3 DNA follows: TGCAGTGCTAGGACCGGGACAGGAATTTCCTACGAGCAGTACTTC.

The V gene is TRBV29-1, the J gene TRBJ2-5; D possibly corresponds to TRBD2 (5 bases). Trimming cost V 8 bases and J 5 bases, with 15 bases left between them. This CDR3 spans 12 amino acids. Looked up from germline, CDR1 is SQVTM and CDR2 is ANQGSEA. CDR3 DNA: TGCAGCTCCGGACTGTTCGGGGAGACCCAGTACTTC. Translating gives CSSGLFGETQYF.

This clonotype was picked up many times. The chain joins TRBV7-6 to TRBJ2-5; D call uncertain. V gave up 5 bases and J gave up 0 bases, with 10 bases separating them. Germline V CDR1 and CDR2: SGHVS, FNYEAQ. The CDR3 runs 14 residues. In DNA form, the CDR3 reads TGTGCCAGCAGCCCACCATTGTACCAAGAGACCCAGTACTTC. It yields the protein CASSPPLYQETQYF.

CDR3: CASSLYLTPRDTIYF. CDR3 coding DNA: TGTGCCAGCAGCCTTTATCTTACCCCGCGGGACACCATATATTTT. This chain uses TRBV3-1 with TRBJ1-3, with D uncertain. Trimming took off 4 bases at V and 8 bases at J, with 18 bases between the two ends. Per the germline V gene, CDR1 is LGHDT and CDR2 is YNNKEL (reference sequence). The CDR3 runs to 15 residues.

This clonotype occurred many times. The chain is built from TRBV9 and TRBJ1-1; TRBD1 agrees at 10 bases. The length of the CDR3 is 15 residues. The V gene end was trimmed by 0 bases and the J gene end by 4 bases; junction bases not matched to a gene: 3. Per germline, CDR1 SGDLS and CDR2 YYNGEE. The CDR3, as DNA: TGTGCCAGCAGCGTAGATGGGACAGGGGTCACTGAAGCTTTCTTT. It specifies CASSVDGTGVTEAFF.

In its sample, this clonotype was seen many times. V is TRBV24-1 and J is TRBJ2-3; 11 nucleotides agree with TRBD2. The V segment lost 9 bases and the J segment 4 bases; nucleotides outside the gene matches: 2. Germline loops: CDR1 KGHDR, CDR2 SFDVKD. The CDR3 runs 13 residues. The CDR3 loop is CATEGLAADTQYF. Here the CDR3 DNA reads TGTGCCACCGAGGGACTAGCGGCAGATACGCAGTATTTT.

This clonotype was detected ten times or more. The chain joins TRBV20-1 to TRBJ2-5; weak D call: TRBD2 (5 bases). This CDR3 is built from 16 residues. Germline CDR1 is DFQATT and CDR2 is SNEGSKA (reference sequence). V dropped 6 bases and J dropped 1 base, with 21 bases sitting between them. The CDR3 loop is CSATKRLSRTQETQYF. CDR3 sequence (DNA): TGCAGTGCAACGAAGCGGTTATCGAGGACCCAAGAGACCCAGTACTTC.

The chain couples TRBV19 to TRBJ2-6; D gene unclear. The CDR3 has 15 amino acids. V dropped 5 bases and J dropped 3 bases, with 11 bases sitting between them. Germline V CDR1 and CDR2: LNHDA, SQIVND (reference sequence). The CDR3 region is CASSPPVSGANVLTF. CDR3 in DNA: TGTGCCAGTAGTCCTCCCGTCAGTGGGGCCAACGTCCTGACTTTC.

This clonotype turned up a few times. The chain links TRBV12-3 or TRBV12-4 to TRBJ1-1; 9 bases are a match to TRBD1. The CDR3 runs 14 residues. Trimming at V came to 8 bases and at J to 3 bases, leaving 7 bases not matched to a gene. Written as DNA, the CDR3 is TGTGCCAGCCAGGGACAGGGTTTGTACACTGAAGCTTTCTTT. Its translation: CASQGQGLYTEAFF.

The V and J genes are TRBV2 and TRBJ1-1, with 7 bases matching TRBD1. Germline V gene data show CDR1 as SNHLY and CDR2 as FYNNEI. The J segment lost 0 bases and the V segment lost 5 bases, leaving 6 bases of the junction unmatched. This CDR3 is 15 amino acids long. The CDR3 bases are TGTGCCAGCAGTCCTAGGGGACAGTTGAACACTGAAGCTTTCTTT. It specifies CASSPRGQLNTEAFF.

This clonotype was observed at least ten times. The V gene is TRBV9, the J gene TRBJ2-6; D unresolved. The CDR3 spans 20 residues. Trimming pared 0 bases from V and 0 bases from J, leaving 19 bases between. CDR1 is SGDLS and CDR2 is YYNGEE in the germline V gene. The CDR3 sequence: CASSVVPPGLSSSGANVLTF. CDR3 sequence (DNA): TGTGCCAGCAGCGTAGTCCCCCCCGGTTTGTCCAGCTCTGGGGCCAACGTCCTGACTTTC. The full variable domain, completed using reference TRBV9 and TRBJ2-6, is DSGVTQTPKHLITATGQRVTLRCSPRSGDLSVYWYQQSLDQGLQFLIQYYNGEERAKGNILERFSAQQFPDLHSELNLSSLELGDSALYFCASSVVPPGLSSSGANVLTFGAGSRLTVL.

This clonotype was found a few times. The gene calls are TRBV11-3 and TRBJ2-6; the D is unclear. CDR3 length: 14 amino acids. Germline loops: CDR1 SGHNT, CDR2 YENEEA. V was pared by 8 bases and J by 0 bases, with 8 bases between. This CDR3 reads CASLRPSGANVLTF. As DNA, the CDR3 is TGTGCCAGCCTCCGACCCTCTGGGGCCAACGTCCTGACTTTC.

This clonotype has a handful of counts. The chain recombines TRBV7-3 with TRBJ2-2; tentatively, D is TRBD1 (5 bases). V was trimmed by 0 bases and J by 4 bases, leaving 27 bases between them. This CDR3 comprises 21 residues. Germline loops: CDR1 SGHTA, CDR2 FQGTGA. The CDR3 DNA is TGTGCCAGCAGCTTAACCCCATTGAGGACATTGAGAACTTTAGGCACCGGGGAGCTGTTTTTT. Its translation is CASSLTPLRTLRTLGTGELFF.